This entry lists 27 T cell receptor beta chains sequenced from one sample in a study of cytomegalovirus exposure and HLA in healthy donors (dated by TCRdb to about 2017). Libraries came from the immunoSEQ multiplex PCR assay. The table was pulled from immuneACCESS by TCRdb, which kept in-frame rearrangements only. Such tables lose some clones; where checked, under half of the loss comes from unresolved V genes, and the rest has no known cause. In all, the sample holds 250,000 or so clones, and around nine tenths of those were seen once. The ten largest clones add up to 2.6% of the sample. Material for sequencing was PBMCs. The source is a man younger than 35 in good health and CMV-seronegative.

The chain combines TRBV4-2 with TRBJ2-1; 8 bases agree with TRBD2. Germline loops: CDR1 LGHNA, CDR2 YNFKEQ. The CDR3 totals 16 residues. V lost 4 bases and J lost 0; bases outside the gene matches: 5. As DNA, the CDR3 is TGTGCCAGCAGCCCAGAGCTAGCGGGCTCCTACAATGAGCAGTTCTTC. Its protein is CASSPELAGSYNEQFF.

The rearrangement uses TRBV5-4 and TRBJ1-1; 8 bases match TRBD1. The V segment lost 1 base and the J segment 3 bases; nucleotides outside the gene matches: 5. This CDR3 has 15 amino acids. Germline V lookup: CDR1 SGHNT, CDR2 YYREEE (reference sequence). DNA for the CDR3: TGTGCCAGCAGCTTGTTCGGACAGGGATACACTGAAGCTTTCTTT. Encoded protein: CASSLFGQGYTEAFF.

The chain combines TRBV14 with TRBJ2-3; 12 positions match TRBD2. Germline V gene lookup returns CDR1 SGHDN and CDR2 FVKESK. The CDR3 is made up of 21 amino acids. Losses at the gene ends were 1 base for V and 3 bases for J; bases not matched to a gene: 17. CDR3 nucleotides: TGTGCCAGCAGCCAAGGCCCCTTCCGATTGACTAGCGGGAGCAGTACAGATACGCAGTATTTT. Amino acid sequence: CASSQGPFRLTSGSSTDTQYF.

V and J are TRBV29-1 and TRBJ1-1; weak D call: TRBD1 (6 bases). This CDR3 contains 13 residues. CDR1 and CDR2 (germline): SQVTM, ANQGSEA. V was pared by 6 bases and J by 0 bases, with 11 bases between. The CDR3 bases are TGCAGCGTCCAGGGGCGCATGAACACTGAAGCTTTCTTT. It encodes CSVQGRMNTEAFF.

The CDR3 loop reads CASTGGVVDSYGYTF. The DNA for the CDR3 is TGTGCCAGCACTGGGGGCGTGGTGGATTCCTATGGCTACACCTTC. The J gene is TRBJ1-2, the V gene TRBV11-2; D perhaps matches TRBD1 (6 bases). The CDR3 is 15 amino acids. The V gene lost 7 bases and the J gene lost 4 bases, with 19 bases spanning the gap. Germline V lookup: CDR1 SGHAT, CDR2 FQNNGV.

This chain links TRBV7-2 with TRBJ1-4; D is possibly TRBD1 (5 bases). Trimming took 5 bases from V and 0 from J, leaving 19 bases between them. The germline V gene encodes CDR1 SGHTA and CDR2 FQGNSA. The length of the CDR3 is 18 residues. For the CDR3, the DNA is TGTGCCAGCAGCCTTAGGACCGGGAGAGGGGCAACTAATGAAAAACTGTTTTTT. Its protein product is CASSLRTGRGATNEKLFF. The full variable domain, completed using reference TRBV7-2 and TRBJ1-4, is GAGVSQSPSNKVTEKGKDVELRCDPISGHTALYWYRQSLGQGLEFLIYFQGNSAPDKSGLPSDRFSAERTGGSVSTLTIQRTQQEDSAVYLCASSLRTGRGATNEKLFFGSGTQLSVL.

This clone appeared once. This chain links TRBV28 with TRBJ2-3; 9 bases are shared with TRBD2. Germline-derived CDR1 and CDR2 are MDHEN and SYDVKM. The J segment lost 1 base and the V segment lost 3 bases, leaving 2 bases of the junction unmatched. The CDR3 sequence is 15 residues long. CDR3 in DNA: TGTGCCAGCAGTTTGTTAGCGGGGGGCACAGATACGCAGTATTTT. It specifies CASSLLAGGTDTQYF.

The chain uses TRBV5-4 and TRBJ1-3, with a weak D call TRBD1 (6 bases). V was shortened by 0 bases and J by 0 bases, with 13 bases between the two germline ends. Germline V gives CDR1 SGHNT, CDR2 YYREEE (reference sequence). The CDR3 is 17 amino acids. CDR3 coding DNA: TGTGCCAGCAGCTTGGCGGGGGGGCCTAGCTCTGGAAACACCATATATTTT. Translated: CASSLAGGPSSGNTIYF.

CDR3 in amino acids: CASSPTQGPSGNTIYF. The CDR3 region has the DNA TGCGCCAGCAGCCCGACACAGGGTCCCTCTGGAAACACCATATATTTT. The chain recombines TRBV5-1 with TRBJ1-3; a possible D gene is TRBD1 (6 bases). The V end lost 4 bases, the J end lost 0 bases, and 14 bases lay between the germline ends. Germline loops: CDR1 SGHRS, CDR2 YFSETQ. The CDR3 length is 16 residues. Variable domain in full (rest from reference TRBV5-1 and TRBJ1-3): KAGVTQTPRYLIKTRGQQVTLSCSPISGHRSVSWYQQTPGQGLQFLFEYFSETQRNKGNFPGRFSGRQFSNSRSEMNVSTLELGDSALYLCASSPTQGPSGNTIYFGEGSWLTVV.

This clone was found a few times. The CDR3 DNA reads TGCGCCAGCAGTCCCGGGTTCGAGCAGTACTTC. Protein sequence: CASSPGFEQYF. The J gene is TRBJ2-7, the V gene TRBV10-1; D not resolved. There are 11 residues in the CDR3. Germline values: CDR1 WNHNN, CDR2 SYGVQD (reference sequence). V lost 5 bases, J lost 6 bases, and 8 bases lay in between.

The chain is built from TRBV2 and TRBJ1-1; 10 positions match TRBD1. The CDR3 loop spans 12 amino acids. Germline CDR1 SNHLY, CDR2 FYNNEI. Germline trimming cut 11 bases from V and 4 bases from J; bases unmatched to any gene: 4. The CDR3 reads CAGTGAITEAFF. The CDR3, as DNA: TGTGCCGGGACAGGGGCGATCACTGAAGCTTTCTTT.

The V gene is TRBV10-3, the J gene TRBJ2-2, with 11 bases lining up with TRBD2. Germline CDR1 ENHRY, CDR2 SYGVKD. The CDR3 loop spans 17 amino acids. V was clipped by 5 bases and J by 5 bases; unmatched bases: 10. The CDR3 loop reads CAISSRLAGIETGELFF. The CDR3 coding sequence is TGTGCCATCAGTTCCCGACTAGCGGGAATTGAAACCGGGGAGCTGTTTTTT.

J is TRBJ1-3 and V is TRBV10-3; 7 nucleotides line up with TRBD1. V lost 10 bases and J lost 0; bases outside the gene matches: 6. This CDR3 spans 14 amino acids. CDR1 and CDR2 from the germline V gene are ENHRY and SYGVKD. The CDR3 is CATGTDHSGNTIYF. The CDR3 region has the DNA TGTGCCACGGGGACAGATCACTCTGGAAACACCATATATTTT.

The rearrangement uses TRBV7-9 and TRBJ1-2, with D possibly matching TRBD1 (6 bases). This CDR3 region has 15 residues. The V gene lost 5 bases and the J gene lost 3 bases, with 16 bases spanning the gap. Germline CDR1 and CDR2: SEHNR and FQNEAQ (reference sequence). The DNA for the CDR3 is TGTGCCAGCAGCCCAGGACAGATCGGATACTATGGCTACACCTTC. This encodes CASSPGQIGYYGYTF.

The chain carries TRBV30 and TRBJ1-5, with a possible D match to TRBD1 (6 bases). The ends were cut back, 4 bases at V and 0 bases at J, with 13 bases in the middle. From germline, CDR1 is GTSNPN and CDR2 SVGIG (reference sequence). The CDR3 loop spans 15 amino acids. CDR3 bases: TGTGCCTGGAACCCGTCGACAGGTAGCAATCAGCCCCAGCATTTT. Protein sequence: CAWNPSTGSNQPQHF.

The chain couples TRBV5-1 to TRBJ2-7, with D possibly being TRBD1 (5 bases). CDR1 SGHRS and CDR2 YFSETQ come from the germline V gene. The CDR3 length is 13 residues. Trimming pared 4 bases from V and 1 base from J, leaving 9 bases between. CDR3 region: CASSMTDSYEQYF. The CDR3 nucleotides are TGCGCCAGCAGCATGACAGATTCCTACGAGCAGTACTTC.

The CDR3 DNA is TGTGCCACCAGTCGAGGGTTTGGGGAAGAGACCCAGTACTTC. It is translated as CATSRGFGEETQYF. This sequence joins TRBV15 and TRBJ2-5; D perhaps matches TRBD2 (5 bases). Germline V lookup: CDR1 LNHNV, CDR2 YYDKDF (reference sequence). The CDR3 extends over 14 amino acids. V dropped 6 bases and J dropped 3 bases, with 14 bases sitting between them.

This clone appeared once. This sequence joins TRBV6-1 and TRBJ1-1, with D tentatively TRBD1 (5 bases). The V gene's germline CDR1 is MNHNS and CDR2 SASEGT. The CDR3 is 13 amino acids. Trimming left V 7 bases short and J 5 bases short, with 14 bases between. The CDR3 bases are TGTGCCAGCAAAGCAGGGCTAGGTACTGAAGCTTTCTTT. Amino acids: CASKAGLGTEAFF.

The V gene is TRBV6-1, the J gene TRBJ2-7, with unresolved D. The CDR3 sequence is 11 residues long. The ends were cut back, 10 bases at V and 4 bases at J, with 11 bases in the middle. CDR1 MNHNS and CDR2 SASEGT come from the germline V gene. CDR3 coding DNA: TGTGCCATTATGAGTATGTACGAGCAGTACTTC. Its translation is CAIMSMYEQYF.

The rearrangement links TRBV2 to TRBJ2-3; 10 bases align to TRBD1. This CDR3 is 14 amino acids long. Germline-derived CDR1 and CDR2 are SNHLY and FYNNEI. V shed 9 bases and J 1 base; nucleotides not matched to a gene: 4. The CDR3 region has the DNA TGTGCCAGGGGGACAGGGGAGGGCACAGATACGCAGTATTTT. Translated, it gives CARGTGEGTDTQYF.

CDR3 amino acids: CASSLSILEGTDTQYF. The CDR3 nucleotides are TGTGCCAGCAGCTTATCTATACTTGAGGGCACAGATACGCAGTATTTT. V usage is TRBV7-8 and J usage is TRBJ2-3, with D unresolved. V lost 2 bases, J lost 1 base, and 13 bases lay in between. This CDR3 is 16 amino acids long. CDR1 is SGHVS, CDR2 FQNEAQ, per germline.

The rearrangement links TRBV4-1 to TRBJ1-5; no definite D call. Germline V lookup: CDR1 MGHRA, CDR2 YSYEKL. The CDR3 is 13 residues long. V was trimmed by 1 base and J by 7 bases, leaving 8 bases between them. The CDR3, as DNA: TGCGCCAGCAGCCAAGCAGGTGACCAGCCCCAGCATTTT. Its protein product is CASSQAGDQPQHF.

The chain combines TRBV27 with TRBJ1-2; 9 bases line up with TRBD1. The V segment lost 3 bases and the J segment 1 base; nucleotides outside the gene matches: 3. Germline CDR1 MNHEY, CDR2 SMNVEV (reference sequence). The CDR3 spans 15 residues. CDR3 sequence (DNA): TGTGCCAGCAGTTTCGACAGGGGGATTAACTATGGCTACACCTTC. Amino acid sequence: CASSFDRGINYGYTF.

V gene TRBV30 combines with J gene TRBJ2-1; TRBD1 matches at 10 bases. Germline-derived CDR1 and CDR2 are GTSNPN and SVGIG (reference sequence). J gave up 3 bases and V 6 bases, and 8 bases lay outside the gene matches. This CDR3 has 15 amino acids. The CDR3 loop is CACIPGTGDYNEQFF. The CDR3 nucleotides are TGTGCCTGTATCCCCGGGACAGGGGACTACAATGAGCAGTTCTTC.

The rearrangement links TRBV6-5 to TRBJ1-6, with TRBD1 as a possible D gene (6 bases). The CDR3 covers 15 residues. The V end was cut by 6 bases, the J end by 5 bases, with 14 bases between. Germline V gives CDR1 MNHEY, CDR2 SVGAGI. The DNA for the CDR3 is TGTGCCAGCAGGAGAGGGGACACCCATAATTCACCCCTCCACTTT. It encodes CASRRGDTHNSPLHF.

The chain joins TRBV9 to TRBJ2-1, with 12 nucleotides matching TRBD1. Trimming cost V 3 bases and J 9 bases; bases outside gene matches: 7. CDR1 is SGDLS, CDR2 YYNGEE, per germline. The CDR3 has 15 amino acids. For the CDR3, the DNA is TGTGCCAGCAGCGGTCCGGGACAGGGGGCTAGTGAGCAGTTCTTC. Its translation: CASSGPGQGASEQFF.

With regard to this clone: One end of the junction fails to match germline, which may point to a read error. The chain joins TRBV9 to TRBJ2-1, with D possibly TRBD2 on 5 matching bases. The CDR3 consists of 15 residues. The V gene's germline CDR1 is SGDLS and CDR2 YYNGEE. CDR3: CASSVGESGYHEQFF. The CDR3, as DNA: TGTGCCAGCAGCGTAGGGGAGAGCGGCTACCATGAGCAGTTCTTC.